This TCR beta chain originates from a study of identical twins. Overall study findings and caveats: Abundant cord blood beta clonotypes carried fewer insertions; memory repertoires showed none.

Worth noting for this clonotype: Its specificity is unknown.

TCRdb re-called the 5' RACE reads with MiXCR, one entry per CDR3 protein. The repertoire has 350,000 to 450,000 distinct CDR3 sequences, 15% to 20% of them found once; the top ten carry more than 10%. The material sequenced was naive T cells sorted from blood. This receptor was identified in a middle-aged man in good health.

As DNA, the CDR3 is TGTGCCAGCAGCAAAAACTTAGGGGCGGACACTGAAGCTTTCTTT. Translation: CASSKNLGADTEAFF. The chain combines TRBV14 with TRBJ1-1, with D possibly matching TRBD1 (5 bases). Trimming removed 5 bases at V and 3 bases at J, with 16 bases between. Per germline, CDR1 SGHDN and CDR2 FVKESK. CDR3 size: 15 residues.